These 24 T cell receptor beta chains were all obtained from the same sample, sequenced in a study of blood T cell repertoires in COVID-19. Generated by immunoSEQ multiplex PCR, the TCRdb table keeps only in-frame clones and is missing some. The top ten clones hold around 2.2% of a sample with 100,000 to 150,000 clones, about 94% of them seen once. The specimen was peripheral blood. The source is a man aged 50-60 years with COVID-19, enrolled during active disease.

The chain uses TRBV5-5 and TRBJ1-1; tentative D call: TRBD1 (6 bases). The CDR3 length is 13 residues. V was shortened by 7 bases and J by 4 bases, with 14 bases between the two germline ends. Germline loops: CDR1 SGHKS, CDR2 YYEKEE (reference sequence). The CDR3 reads CASLTGSGTEAFF. CDR3 DNA sequence: TGTGCCAGCCTAACAGGGTCGGGCACTGAAGCTTTCTTT.

The chain carries TRBV7-2 and TRBJ2-2; D call uncertain. V was trimmed by 0 bases and J by 6 bases, leaving 11 bases between them. The CDR3 contains 15 residues. In germline, CDR1 is SGHTA, CDR2 FQGNSA. The CDR3 region has the DNA TGTGCCAGCAGCTTAGCCCTCGGTGGTGCCGGGGAGCTGTTTTTT. This sequence encodes CASSLALGGAGELFF.

The rearrangement joins TRBV7-2 to TRBJ2-7; 7 bases are shared with TRBD2. This CDR3 comprises 15 residues. Trimming at V came to 2 bases and at J to 2 bases, leaving 6 bases not matched to a gene. The germline V gene encodes CDR1 SGHTA and CDR2 FQGNSA. The CDR3 bases are TGTGCCAGCAGCTTAATGGAGGGGAGGGCCTACGAGCAGTACTTC. It codes for CASSLMEGRAYEQYF.

CDR3 sequence: CASSLGSGTSNEQFF. CDR3 coding DNA: TGCGCCAGCAGCCTCGGGAGCGGGACCTCCAATGAGCAGTTCTTC. The gene calls are TRBV5-1 and TRBJ2-1; 7 bases agree with TRBD2. Germline CDR1 reads SGHRS; CDR2 reads YFSETQ. The CDR3 is 15 amino acids. J gave up 6 bases and V 4 bases, and 10 bases lay outside the gene matches.

CDR3 nucleotide sequence: TGTGCCAGCAGCCCCGGGACAGGGAATGAAAAACTGTTTTTT. This encodes CASSPGTGNEKLFF. The chain has TRBV5-6 and TRBJ1-4, with TRBD1 identical over 9 bases. The germline gives CDR1 SGHDT, CDR2 YYEEEE. V lost 4 bases to trimming and J lost 5 bases; unmatched junction nucleotides: 3. The CDR3 contains 14 residues.

V usage is TRBV6-2 or TRBV6-3 and J usage is TRBJ2-3, with D possibly TRBD2 on 6 matching bases. The CDR3 is 15 amino acids. The germline CDR1 and CDR2 sequences are MNHEY and SVGEGT. The V end lost 2 bases, the J end lost 2 bases, and 11 bases lay between the germline ends. The CDR3 region is CASSYPRGSTDTQYF. DNA of the CDR3: TGTGCCAGCAGTTACCCGCGGGGCTCCACAGATACGCAGTATTTT.

This clone was observed a few times. The rearrangement uses TRBV7-2 and TRBJ1-1; weak D call: TRBD1 (6 bases). The V end was cut by 1 base, the J end by 5 bases, with 11 bases between. The germline gives CDR1 SGHTA, CDR2 FQGNSA. The CDR3 consists of 14 residues. The CDR3 loop reads CASSLEQGGTEAFF. In DNA form, the CDR3 reads TGTGCCAGCAGCTTAGAACAGGGAGGGACTGAAGCTTTCTTT.

The V call is TRBV3-1 (or the pseudogene TRBV3-2), the J call TRBJ2-7, with 12 bases aligning to TRBD2. J lost 3 bases, V lost 2 bases, and 5 bases had no gene match. The CDR3 covers 16 residues. The germline CDR1 and CDR2 sequences are LGHDT and YNNKEL (reference sequence). In DNA form, the CDR3 reads TGTGCCAGCAGCCAATCCCTAGCGGGGGGGGGCTACGAGCAGTACGTC. This encodes CASSQSLAGGGYEQYV.

The J gene is TRBJ2-5, the V gene TRBV6-5; D gene ambiguous. V lost 0 bases, J lost 4 bases, and 15 bases lay in between. The V gene's germline CDR1 is MNHEY and CDR2 SVGAGI. The CDR3 consists of 16 residues. For the CDR3, the DNA is TGTGCCAGCAGTTACTCCAAACCTCAGGTGGGAGAGACCCAGTACTTC. It specifies CASSYSKPQVGETQYF.

V gene TRBV4-2 combines with J gene TRBJ2-5; weak D call: TRBD1 (6 bases). This CDR3 region has 14 residues. CDR1 is LGHNA and CDR2 is YNFKEQ in the germline V gene. The V and J ends lost 2 bases and 2 bases respectively, with 9 bases between them. CDR3 sequence reads: CASSQTTGQETQYF. Written as DNA, the CDR3 is TGTGCCAGCAGCCAAACAACAGGGCAAGAGACCCAGTACTTC.

This clone was seen only once. The sample holds other DNA sequences that translate to the same CDR3. CDR3 DNA sequence: TGTGCCAGCAGCTACCCGGGGGAAAAACTGTTTTTT. Residues: CASSYPGEKLFF. The chain uses TRBV7-2 and TRBJ1-4; D not resolved. The germline V gene has CDR1 SGHTA and CDR2 FQGNSA. Trimming took off 4 bases at V and 8 bases at J, with 8 bases between the two ends. The CDR3 runs 12 residues.

The gene calls are TRBV19 and TRBJ2-1; D is possibly TRBD2 (6 bases). The CDR3 is 13 residues long. CDR1 is LNHDA, CDR2 SQIVND, per germline (reference sequence). V lost 5 bases and J 15 bases, leaving 20 bases between the germline ends. The CDR3 loop is CASSAWDFMKPFF. DNA of the CDR3: TGTGCCAGTAGTGCCTGGGACTTTATGAAGCCGTTCTTC.

The rearrangement uses TRBV27 and TRBJ2-5, with 10 bases lining up with TRBD1. J lost 4 bases, V lost 5 bases, and 10 bases had no gene match. Germline loops: CDR1 MNHEY, CDR2 SMNVEV (reference sequence). This CDR3 is built from 16 residues. The CDR3 protein is CASSPLTGTGAETQYF. The DNA for the CDR3 is TGTGCCAGCAGTCCTTTAACCGGGACAGGGGCAGAGACCCAGTACTTC.

The rearrangement uses TRBV9 and TRBJ1-1; 9 positions match TRBD1. The germline CDR1 and CDR2 sequences are SGDLS and YYNGEE. The CDR3 has 15 residues. The ends lost 4 bases at V and 1 base at J; junction bases unmatched: 5. The CDR3 nucleotides read TGTGCCAGCAGCATAGGGACAGGGAGGAACACTGAAGCTTTCTTT. Its protein product is CASSIGTGRNTEAFF.

This clone was seen more than once but under ten times. The V call is TRBV5-1, the J call TRBJ1-3; D gene unclear. The CDR3 covers 11 residues. CDR1 SGHRS and CDR2 YFSETQ come from the germline V gene. V lost 0 bases and J 10 bases, leaving 5 bases between the germline ends. In nucleotides, the CDR3 is TGCGCCAGCAGCTTGGGACATACCATATATTTT. Its translation is CASSLGHTIYF.

The chain combines TRBV19 with TRBJ2-5; TRBD1 is a possible D gene (6 bases). The V end was cut by 5 bases, the J end by 4 bases, with 20 bases between. CDR1 is LNHDA and CDR2 is SQIVND in the germline V gene (reference sequence). The CDR3 has 16 amino acids. The CDR3 nucleotides read TGTGCCAGTAGTCCAACCGGGACACCTAAGACAGAGACCCAGTACTTC. Protein: CASSPTGTPKTETQYF. The full variable domain, completed using reference TRBV19 and TRBJ2-5, is DGGITQSPKYLFRKEGQNVTLSCEQNLNHDAMYWYRQDPGQGLRLIYYSQIVNDFQKGDIAEGYSVSREKKESFPLTVTSAQKNPTAFYLCASSPTGTPKTETQYFGPGTRLLVL.

The chain couples TRBV28 to TRBJ2-3, with a possible D match to TRBD2 (5 bases). From germline, CDR1 is MDHEN and CDR2 SYDVKM. The V gene lost 8 bases and the J gene lost 2 bases, with 20 bases spanning the gap. The CDR3 length is 16 residues. The CDR3 reads CASGLASRRATDTQYF. CDR3 DNA: TGTGCCAGCGGATTAGCCTCCCGGCGGGCCACAGATACGCAGTATTTT.

This chain joins TRBV20-1 and TRBJ2-1, with no clear D. Germline V gene sequence: CDR1 DFQATT, CDR2 SNEGSKA (reference sequence). The CDR3 spans 13 residues. Trimming shortened V by 3 bases and J by 0 bases, and 6 bases separated the two germline ends. In DNA form, the CDR3 reads TGCAGTGCTAGTCGGAGCTCCTACAATGAGCAGTTCTTC. Protein: CSASRSSYNEQFF.

This chain connects TRBV7-2 to TRBJ2-1; maybe TRBD2 (6 bases). The CDR3 runs to 16 residues. V lost 0 bases, J lost 0 bases, and 9 bases lay in between. Germline V CDR1 and CDR2: SGHTA, FQGNSA. CDR3 DNA sequence: TGTGCCAGCAGCTTAGCTAGCGGCTACTCCTACAATGAGCAGTTCTTC. Amino acids: CASSLASGYSYNEQFF.

The CDR3, as DNA: TGCGCCAGCAGCTTGGTACCGGGTGCGGGGAATCAGCCCCAGCATTTT. Protein product: CASSLVPGAGNQPQHF. This chain links TRBV5-1 with TRBJ1-5; D is uncertain. The germline V and J ends were trimmed by 0 bases and 4 bases, with 14 bases remaining between them. The germline V gene has CDR1 SGHRS and CDR2 YFSETQ. This CDR3 comprises 16 residues. Combining the CDR3 with reference TRBV5-1 and TRBJ1-5 gives the whole variable domain KAGVTQTPRYLIKTRGQQVTLSCSPISGHRSVSWYQQTPGQGLQFLFEYFSETQRNKGNFPGRFSGRQFSNSRSEMNVSTLELGDSALYLCASSLVPGAGNQPQHFGDGTRLSIL.

J is TRBJ2-1 and V is TRBV4-2; 9 nucleotides match TRBD2. The germline CDR1 and CDR2 sequences are LGHNA and YNFKEQ. Trimming removed 0 bases from V and 8 bases from J; junction bases left unmatched: 2. The CDR3 runs 14 residues. CDR3 DNA sequence: TGTGCCAGCAGCCAAGATAGCGGGAGAGATGAGCAGTTCTTC. Translating it yields CASSQDSGRDEQFF.

In this sample, this clone turned up once. This chain links TRBV5-1 with TRBJ2-1; D gene uncertain. Germline V CDR1 and CDR2: SGHRS, YFSETQ. CDR3 size: 16 residues. The germline V and J ends were trimmed by 2 bases and 0 bases, with 12 bases remaining between them. CDR3 protein: CASSLIPTSSYNEQFF. The CDR3 DNA follows: TGCGCCAGCAGCTTAATCCCTACGAGCTCCTACAATGAGCAGTTCTTC.

This chain connects TRBV10-1 to TRBJ2-1; D uncertain. The CDR3 loop spans 13 amino acids. Germline CDR1 is WNHNN and CDR2 is SYGVQD (reference sequence). The V and J ends lost 5 bases and 6 bases respectively, with 11 bases between them. In DNA, the CDR3 is TGCGCCAGCAGTCCGTCGGCGGTCAATGAGCAGTTCTTC. Its protein is CASSPSAVNEQFF.

The rearrangement uses TRBV11-2 and TRBJ1-4; a weak D match, TRBD1 (5 bases). This CDR3 spans 15 amino acids. The V and J ends lost 5 bases and 4 bases respectively, with 14 bases between them. Germline CDR1 is SGHAT and CDR2 is FQNNGV. The CDR3 DNA sequence: TGTGCCAGCAGCCCTTGGGGGGGGGATAATGAAAAACTGTTTTTT. Amino acid sequence: CASSPWGGDNEKLFF.